This passage covers 24 T cell receptor beta chains from one sample sequenced in a study of shared clonotypes between healthy human individuals. Some clones are missing from TCRdb's copy, which holds only in-frame ones; the method was immunoSEQ multiplex PCR. The sample has over 1.4 million clones, roughly 95% seen once. Sequenced material: naive CD4+ T cells sorted from blood. Subset noted: CD45RA+ positively selected. The receptor source for this set is a man younger than 40 in good health.

CDR3 DNA sequence: TGTGCCAGCAGTTTGAACAGTCGGCTCCAGCCCCAGCATTTT. It yields the protein CASSLNSRLQPQHF. The chain couples TRBV28 to TRBJ1-5; no clear D. CDR1 and CDR2 (germline): MDHEN, SYDVKM. The CDR3 sequence is 14 residues long. Trimming stripped 3 bases from V and 7 bases from J, with 13 bases between. The whole variable domain, filled in from reference TRBV28 and TRBJ1-5, reads DVKVTQSSRYLVKRTGEKVFLECVQDMDHENMFWYRQDPGLGLRLIYFSYDVKMKEKGDIPEGYSVSREKKERFSLILESASTNQTSMYLCASSLNSRLQPQHFGDGTRLSIL.

The chain joins TRBV5-4 to TRBJ2-6; D ambiguous. The CDR3 runs 14 residues. V dropped 7 bases and J dropped 0 bases, with 8 bases sitting between them. Germline lookup yields CDR1 SGHNT and CDR2 YYREEE (reference sequence). CDR3 sequence: CASEFFSGANVLTF. The CDR3 nucleotides read TGTGCCAGCGAGTTCTTCTCTGGGGCCAACGTCCTGACTTTC.

The gene calls are TRBV5-1 and TRBJ2-7; D call uncertain. Trimming stripped 5 bases from V and 3 bases from J, with 12 bases between. Germline V gene lookup returns CDR1 SGHRS and CDR2 YFSETQ. The CDR3 extends over 13 amino acids. CDR3 sequence (DNA): TGCGCCAGCAGTGGACCGCAGCACTACGAGCAGTACTTC. The encoded protein is CASSGPQHYEQYF.

With regard to this clone: Additional DNA sequences in this sample encode the identical CDR3. The chain combines TRBV7-9 with TRBJ2-2, with D uncertain. The germline CDR1 and CDR2 sequences are SEHNR and FQNEAQ (reference sequence). This CDR3 comprises 13 residues. V lost 3 bases to trimming and J lost 3 bases, with 5 bases between them. CDR3 sequence (DNA): TGTGCCAGCAGCTTCCGGGACACCGGGGAGCTGTTTTTT. This translates into CASSFRDTGELFF.

The chain recombines TRBV11-2 with TRBJ1-2, with D unresolved. Germline V gene lookup returns CDR1 SGHAT and CDR2 FQNNGV. V lost 5 bases to trimming and J lost 0 bases, with 13 bases between them. The CDR3 spans 15 residues. The CDR3 protein is CASSAGSHTNYGYTF. In DNA, the CDR3 is TGTGCCAGCAGCGCCGGGAGCCACACTAACTATGGCTACACCTTC.

The J gene is TRBJ2-3, the V gene TRBV4-3; TRBD2 aligns across 11 bases. This CDR3 region has 16 residues. The J segment lost 5 bases and the V segment lost 4 bases, leaving 8 bases of the junction unmatched. CDR1 and CDR2 (germline): LGHNA, YSLEER. The CDR3, as DNA: TGCGCCAGCAGCCCAGAACTAGCGGGAGTAGTAGATACGCAGTATTTT. Translation: CASSPELAGVVDTQYF.

The genes are TRBV15 and TRBJ2-7; D gene unclear. Trimming pared 1 base from V and 2 bases from J, leaving 12 bases between. The CDR3 runs to 15 residues. Per germline, CDR1 LNHNV and CDR2 YYDKDF (reference sequence). CDR3 sequence: CATSRGGGSTYEQYF. The CDR3 DNA reads TGTGCCACCAGCAGAGGAGGCGGTTCAACCTACGAGCAGTACTTC.

The V call is TRBV10-3, the J call TRBJ2-5, with TRBD2 matching 12 bases. CDR1 and CDR2 (germline): ENHRY, SYGVKD. Losses at the gene ends were 5 bases for V and 2 bases for J; bases not matched to a gene: 9. The CDR3 extends over 17 amino acids. CDR3: CAISSPGLAGQQETQYF. The CDR3 DNA sequence: TGTGCCATCAGTTCTCCGGGACTAGCGGGCCAACAAGAGACCCAGTACTTC.

The chain couples TRBV18 to TRBJ2-7; 7 bases agree with TRBD1. The CDR3 contains 16 residues. The V gene end was trimmed by 3 bases and the J gene end by 2 bases; junction bases not matched to a gene: 10. Germline-derived CDR1 and CDR2 are KGHSH and LQKENI. This CDR3 is CASSPPLTGVAYEQYF. The CDR3 region has the DNA TGTGCCAGCTCACCCCCGCTTACAGGGGTGGCCTACGAGCAGTACTTC.

This chain uses TRBV6-5 with TRBJ2-7, with 9 bases lining up with TRBD2. Germline CDR1 reads MNHEY; CDR2 reads SVGAGI. The CDR3 is made up of 16 amino acids. The V segment lost 3 bases and the J segment 3 bases; nucleotides outside the gene matches: 9. DNA for the CDR3: TGTGCCAGCAGTTATGCGCTAGCGGGAACCGTCTACGAGCAGTACTTC. Protein product: CASSYALAGTVYEQYF.

The chain carries TRBV18 and TRBJ1-2; 7 bases match TRBD1. This CDR3 is built from 15 residues. Germline CDR1 and CDR2: KGHSH and LQKENI. J lost 7 bases, V lost 5 bases, and 13 bases had no gene match. This CDR3 is CASSFRDSSMGGYTF. CDR3 DNA: TGTGCCAGCTCATTCCGGGACAGCTCCATGGGTGGCTACACCTTC.

The chain links TRBV5-1 to TRBJ2-1; 8 bases match TRBD2. The CDR3 spans 15 residues. After removal of 4 bases from V and 8 bases from J, the junction contained 11 bases not matched to a gene. Germline values: CDR1 SGHRS, CDR2 YFSETQ. In nucleotides, the CDR3 is TGCGCCAGCAGCCTGGGGGGACTAGTTTCGGATGAGCAGTTCTTC. This translates into CASSLGGLVSDEQFF.

The CDR3 protein is CASSFGPSVNEQFF. CDR3 nucleotides: TGTGCCAGCAGCTTCGGACCTAGCGTGAATGAGCAGTTCTTC. V is TRBV7-3 and J is TRBJ2-1, with D possibly matching TRBD2 (6 bases). This CDR3 is 14 amino acids long. Germline lookup yields CDR1 SGHTA and CDR2 FQGTGA. V was pared by 3 bases and J by 7 bases, with 13 bases between.

This sequence joins TRBV19 and TRBJ2-7; the match to TRBD2 covers 7 bases. The J segment lost 2 bases and the V segment lost 3 bases, leaving 4 bases of the junction unmatched. The CDR3 has 14 amino acids. CDR1 is LNHDA, CDR2 SQIVND, per germline (reference sequence). This chain's CDR3 is CASSMVGGPYEQYF. CDR3 nucleotide sequence: TGTGCCAGTAGTATGGTGGGAGGGCCCTACGAGCAGTACTTC.

DNA for the CDR3: TGTGCCAGCAGTACCAGGGGAATAGATACGCAGTATTTT. Amino acid sequence: CASSTRGIDTQYF. The chain links TRBV28 to TRBJ2-3, with a weak D call TRBD1 (6 bases). The V and J ends lost 5 bases and 5 bases respectively, with 11 bases between them. CDR1 is MDHEN, CDR2 SYDVKM, per germline. The CDR3 extends over 13 amino acids.

This chain joins TRBV5-4 and TRBJ1-1; 9 nucleotides agree with TRBD1. The CDR3 has 19 amino acids. V lost 4 bases to trimming and J lost 4 bases; unmatched junction nucleotides: 20. Germline V gives CDR1 SGHNT, CDR2 YYREEE (reference sequence). CDR3 protein: CASSMHLGTGPHIGTEAFF. The DNA for the CDR3 is TGTGCCAGCAGCATGCACCTAGGGACAGGGCCCCACATCGGCACTGAAGCTTTCTTT.

This chain connects TRBV27 to TRBJ2-2; D is ambiguous. Germline CDR1 MNHEY, CDR2 SMNVEV (reference sequence). This CDR3 comprises 13 residues. The V end was cut by 4 bases, the J end by 1 base, with 4 bases between. CDR3 sequence (DNA): TGTGCCAGCAGTTGGAAGAACACCGGGGAGCTGTTTTTT. Protein product: CASSWKNTGELFF.

This clone appeared a single time. V usage is TRBV6-1 and J usage is TRBJ2-7; D unresolved. The germline V gene encodes CDR1 MNHNS and CDR2 SASEGT. CDR3 size: 14 residues. Trimming left V 2 bases short and J 4 bases short, with 12 bases between. CDR3 loop: CASSENSLRYEQYF. Here the CDR3 DNA reads TGTGCCAGCAGTGAAAATTCCCTCCGGTACGAGCAGTACTTC.

The CDR3 nucleotides are TGTGCCAGCAGGAAGGGGACAAACTACGAGCAGTACTTC. Protein product: CASRKGTNYEQYF. This chain links TRBV6-1 with TRBJ2-7; TRBD1 might be the D (6 bases). This CDR3 has 13 amino acids. Trimming pared 6 bases from V and 3 bases from J, leaving 12 bases between. Germline CDR1 is MNHNS and CDR2 is SASEGT.

The rearrangement links TRBV28 to TRBJ1-4; 11 bases map to TRBD1. Germline trimming cut 11 bases from V and 8 bases from J; bases unmatched to any gene: 7. This CDR3 is built from 13 residues. Germline V gene data show CDR1 as MDHEN and CDR2 as SYDVKM. DNA of the CDR3: TGTGCCGCGGAAGGGACAGGGGGGGAAAAACTGTTTTTT. It specifies CAAEGTGGEKLFF.

The chain joins TRBV2 to TRBJ2-1; no reliable D call. CDR1 is SNHLY, CDR2 FYNNEI, per germline. V dropped 4 bases and J dropped 8 bases, with 3 bases sitting between them. CDR3 length: 10 residues. CDR3 residues: CASSVYEQFF. The CDR3 DNA follows: TGTGCCAGCAGTGTTTATGAGCAGTTCTTC.

This sequence joins TRBV6-6 and TRBJ1-1; no clear D gene. The V end was cut by 4 bases, the J end by 4 bases, with 16 bases between. The germline gives CDR1 MNHNY, CDR2 SVGAGI (reference sequence). This CDR3 contains 15 residues. The CDR3 loop is CASSWNRQRATEAFF. For the CDR3, the DNA is TGTGCCAGCAGTTGGAATAGGCAGAGAGCCACTGAAGCTTTCTTT.

V and J are TRBV29-1 and TRBJ2-5; D remains unclear. Germline-derived CDR1 and CDR2 are SQVTM and ANQGSEA. This CDR3 is built from 10 residues. V shed 2 bases and J shed 10 bases, with 8 bases lying between them. The CDR3 DNA reads TGCAGCGTTGAACAGGTGGTCCAGTACTTC. Translation: CSVEQVVQYF.

This clone was recorded only once. The V and J genes are TRBV7-2 and TRBJ1-2, with 7 bases lining up with TRBD1. With V trimmed by 4 bases and J by 4 bases, 12 bases remained unmatched. The CDR3 has 16 residues. CDR1 is SGHTA and CDR2 is FQGNSA in the germline V gene. In nucleotides, the CDR3 is TGTGCCAGCAGCTCCGCGCCGACAGGGTTGGGCTATGGCTACACCTTC. Its translation is CASSSAPTGLGYGYTF.